Sequencing of this T cell receptor (beta chain) was carried out in a study of T-cell memory formation after mild COVID-19. Study results and caveats: Clones that contracted clustered mainly in CM and EM if CD4+ and in EMRA if CD8+.

The table lists this clonotype with a few counts. What it binds is not known. One entry per CDR3 protein, called by TCRdb with MiXCR from the 5' RACE reads. This table has under 200,000 distinct CDR3 sequences, about 9.9% appearing once. Per germline, CDR1 SGHDT and CDR2 YYEEEE. V lost 3 bases and J 2 bases, leaving 15 bases between the germline ends. This CDR3 has 16 amino acids. The clonotype comes from a man between 18 and 29 years old who had mild COVID-19 (a few samples of this study predate the infection). Cell type and time point are not known. Sequenced material: PBMCs or a T cell subset sorted from them (not recorded which). The chain has TRBV5-6 and TRBJ2-4, with D perhaps being TRBD1 or TRBD2 (5 bases each). The CDR3 DNA is TGTGCCAGCAGCTGGGACCGCAGCTCTCCCAAAAACATTCAGTACTTC. Translated: CASSWDRSSPKNIQYF.